The entry below describes one T cell receptor (beta chain). What it recognizes is unknown. The CDR3 sequence is 17 residues long. Trimming removed 2 bases from V and 4 bases from J; junction bases left unmatched: 10. Germline CDR1 SGHRS, CDR2 YFSETQ. The data derive from a study of cytomegalovirus exposure and HLA in healthy donors. In the study overall: Most genotyped donors, about four fifths of about 360, had Caucasian-associated genetic ancestry.

General study findings and limits: The authors judged a highly shared variant cluster likely a sequencing artifact. Listed as cytomegalovirus-associated were 164 TCR beta chains. Using a false discovery rate of 0.05, a later analysis showed that fewer than 20,000 TCR beta sequences were associated with HLA alleles.

Amplification used 60 Vbeta primers and 13 Jbeta primers. Some clones are missing from TCRdb's copy, which holds only in-frame ones; the method was immunoSEQ multiplex PCR. This table has roughly 120,000 clones, 78% appearing once. This chain uses TRBV5-1 with TRBJ2-5; 11 bases line up with TRBD2. This TCR was recovered from a woman in her twenties or thirties in good health and CMV-seronegative. Sequencing was carried out using PBMCs. The CDR3 DNA reads as TGCGCCAGCAGCTTCGGGCAGAATAGCGGGGGGGCAGAGACCCAGTACTTC. Protein product: CASSFGQNSGGAETQYF.